This T cell receptor (beta chain) was sequenced during a study of long-term antiretroviral therapy in people with HIV. Study observations and caveats: The blood, collected between about 2003 and 2017, was possibly taken under older ART regimens.

CDR3 size: 14 residues. After removal of 8 bases from V and 5 bases from J, the junction contained 9 bases not matched to a gene. The germline gives CDR1 MNHNY, CDR2 SVGAGI (reference sequence). Details on this clone: No antigen is known for it.

A v3.0 immunoSEQ assay was performed at survey level. The method was immunoSEQ multiplex PCR; TCRdb's version includes in-frame clones alone and lacks a portion of them. The sample yields more than 25,000 clones, approximately 90% seen once. The specimen comprised unsorted PBMCs, sampled 3.2 years before starting antiretroviral therapy. The receptor comes from a man aged 45-60 years with HIV. This chain connects TRBV6-6 to TRBJ2-3, with 8 bases aligning to TRBD1. CDR3 nucleotide sequence: TGTGCCAGCGGGCCCGGGACAGGCGTAGATACGCAGTATTTT. Translated, it gives CASGPGTGVDTQYF.